This T cell receptor (beta chain) is drawn from a study of graft-versus-host responses after intestinal transplantation. The protocol was immunoSEQ multiplex PCR, while the TCRdb copy is restricted to in-frame clones and leaves out a portion. Here the sample spans just over 85,000 clones, 85% to 95% being singletons. With regard to this clone: Its antigen is unknown.

Germline V gene data show CDR1 as SGDLS and CDR2 as YYNGEE. There are 11 residues in the CDR3. Trimming stripped 7 bases from V and 1 base from J, with 3 bases between. This chain connects TRBV9 to TRBJ1-3; no clear D gene. This receptor was identified in a human donor who was the organ donor for an intestinal transplant. The source was unstimulated CD8+ T cells sorted from spleen or lymph node cells, collected before transplant. CDR3 protein: CASLSGNTIYF. DNA of the CDR3: TGTGCCAGCCTTTCTGGAAACACCATATATTTT.